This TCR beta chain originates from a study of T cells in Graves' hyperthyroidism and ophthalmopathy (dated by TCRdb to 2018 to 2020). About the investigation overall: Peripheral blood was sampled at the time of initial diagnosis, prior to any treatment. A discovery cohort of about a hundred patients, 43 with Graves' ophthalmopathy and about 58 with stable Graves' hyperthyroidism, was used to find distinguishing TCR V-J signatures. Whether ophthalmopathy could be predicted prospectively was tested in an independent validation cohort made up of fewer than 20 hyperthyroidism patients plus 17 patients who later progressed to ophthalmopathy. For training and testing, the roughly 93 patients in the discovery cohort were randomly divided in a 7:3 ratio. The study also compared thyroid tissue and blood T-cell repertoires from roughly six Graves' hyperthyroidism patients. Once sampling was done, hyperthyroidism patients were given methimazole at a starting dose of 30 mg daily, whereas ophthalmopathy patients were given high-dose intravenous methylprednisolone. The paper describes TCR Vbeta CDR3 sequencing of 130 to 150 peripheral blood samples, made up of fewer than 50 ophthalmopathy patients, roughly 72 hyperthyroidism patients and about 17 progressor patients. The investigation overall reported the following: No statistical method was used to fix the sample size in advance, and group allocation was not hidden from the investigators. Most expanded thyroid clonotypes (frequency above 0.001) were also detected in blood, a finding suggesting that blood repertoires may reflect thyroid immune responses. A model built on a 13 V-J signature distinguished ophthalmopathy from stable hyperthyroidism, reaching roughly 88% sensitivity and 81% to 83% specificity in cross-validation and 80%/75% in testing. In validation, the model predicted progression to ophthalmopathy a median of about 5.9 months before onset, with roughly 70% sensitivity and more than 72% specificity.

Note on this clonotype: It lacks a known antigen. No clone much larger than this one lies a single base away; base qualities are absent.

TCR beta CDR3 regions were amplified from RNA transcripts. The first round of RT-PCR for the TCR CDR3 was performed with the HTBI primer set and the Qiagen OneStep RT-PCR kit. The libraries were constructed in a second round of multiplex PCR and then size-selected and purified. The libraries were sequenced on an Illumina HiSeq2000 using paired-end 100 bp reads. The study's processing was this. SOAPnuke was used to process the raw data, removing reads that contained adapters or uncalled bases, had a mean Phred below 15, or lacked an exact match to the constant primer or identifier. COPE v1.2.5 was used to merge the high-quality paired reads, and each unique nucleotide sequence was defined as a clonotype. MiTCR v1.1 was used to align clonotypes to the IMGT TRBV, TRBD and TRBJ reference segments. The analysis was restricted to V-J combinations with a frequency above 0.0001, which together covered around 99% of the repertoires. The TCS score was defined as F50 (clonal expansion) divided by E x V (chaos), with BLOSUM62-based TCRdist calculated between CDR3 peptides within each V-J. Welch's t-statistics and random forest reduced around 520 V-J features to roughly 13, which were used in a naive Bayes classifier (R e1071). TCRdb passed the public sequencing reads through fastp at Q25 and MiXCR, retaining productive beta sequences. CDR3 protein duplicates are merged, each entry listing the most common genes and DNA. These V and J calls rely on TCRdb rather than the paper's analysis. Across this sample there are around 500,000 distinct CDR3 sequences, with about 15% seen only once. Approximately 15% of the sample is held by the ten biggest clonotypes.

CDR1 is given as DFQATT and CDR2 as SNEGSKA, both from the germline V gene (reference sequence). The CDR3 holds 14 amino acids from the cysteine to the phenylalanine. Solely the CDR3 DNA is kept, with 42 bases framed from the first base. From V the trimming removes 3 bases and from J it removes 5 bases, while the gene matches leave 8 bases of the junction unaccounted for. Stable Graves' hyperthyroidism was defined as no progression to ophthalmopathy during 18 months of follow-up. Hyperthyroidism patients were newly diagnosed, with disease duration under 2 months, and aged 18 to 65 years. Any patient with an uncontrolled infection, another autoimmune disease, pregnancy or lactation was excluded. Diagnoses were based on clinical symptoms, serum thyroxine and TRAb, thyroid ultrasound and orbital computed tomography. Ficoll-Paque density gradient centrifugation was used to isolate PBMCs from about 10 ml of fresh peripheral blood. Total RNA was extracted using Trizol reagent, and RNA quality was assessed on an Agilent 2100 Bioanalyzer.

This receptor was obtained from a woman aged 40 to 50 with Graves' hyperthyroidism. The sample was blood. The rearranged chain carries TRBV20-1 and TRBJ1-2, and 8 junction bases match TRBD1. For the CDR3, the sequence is CSARNAGTGYGYTF. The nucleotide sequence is TGCAGTGCTAGGAACGCCGGGACAGGATATGGCTACACCTTC.